One T cell receptor (beta chain) is described in this entry. This entry is derived from a study of T-cell memory formation after mild COVID-19. V lost 0 bases and J lost 1, with 12 bases in between. The CDR3 is made up of 16 amino acids. Germline CDR1 GTSNPN, CDR2 SVGIG (reference sequence). TCRdb redid the calling of the 5' RACE reads with MiXCR, one entry per CDR3 protein. The data hold fewer than 450,000 distinct CDR3 sequences, with more than 20% observed a single time. The receptor comes from an adult woman who had mild COVID-19 (a few samples of this study predate the infection). Cell type and time point are not known. The chain joins TRBV30 to TRBJ2-2, with D perhaps TRBD2 (6 bases). Sequencing was done on a sample of PBMCs or a T cell subset sorted from them (not recorded which). The CDR3 loop reads CAWSVPLALNTGELFF. In DNA, the CDR3 is TGTGCCTGGAGTGTACCACTAGCCTTGAACACCGGGGAGCTGTTTTTT.